Detailed here is one T cell receptor (beta chain). The sample comes from a study of T cell repertoires in cytomegalovirus infection. V was trimmed by 6 bases and J by 7 bases, leaving 25 bases between them. This CDR3 is 16 amino acids long. The germline CDR1 and CDR2 sequences are DFQATT and SNEGSKA (reference sequence). TCRdb redid the calling of the reads with MiXCR, one entry per CDR3 protein. This table holds about 740,000 distinct CDR3 sequences, 35% to 45% found once. The chain employs TRBV20-1 and TRBJ2-1; D might be TRBD1 (6 bases). The sequenced material came from PBMCs. This clonotype was sampled from a human donor in good health (CMV status not recorded). Some clones in this sample may be carry-over from other donors' samples. The CDR3 loop reads CSAHAPLAGQGNEQFF. The CDR3 DNA is TGCAGTGCCCACGCCCCGCTCGCGGGCCAGGGGAATGAGCAGTTCTTC.